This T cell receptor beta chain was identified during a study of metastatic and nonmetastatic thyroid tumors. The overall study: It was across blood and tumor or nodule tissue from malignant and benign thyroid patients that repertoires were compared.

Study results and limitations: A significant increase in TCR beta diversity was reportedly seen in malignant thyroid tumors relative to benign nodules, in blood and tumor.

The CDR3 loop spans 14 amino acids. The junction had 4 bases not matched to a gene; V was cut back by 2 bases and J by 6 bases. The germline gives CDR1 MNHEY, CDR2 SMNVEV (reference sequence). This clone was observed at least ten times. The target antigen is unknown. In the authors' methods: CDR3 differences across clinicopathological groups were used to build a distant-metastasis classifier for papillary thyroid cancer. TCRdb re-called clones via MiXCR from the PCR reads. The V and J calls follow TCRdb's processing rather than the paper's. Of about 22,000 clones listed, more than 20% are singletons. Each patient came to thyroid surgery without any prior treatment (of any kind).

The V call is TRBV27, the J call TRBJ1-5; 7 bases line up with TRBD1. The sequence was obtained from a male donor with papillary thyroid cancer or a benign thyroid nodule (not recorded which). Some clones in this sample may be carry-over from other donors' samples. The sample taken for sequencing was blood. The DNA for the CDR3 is TGTGCCAGCAGTTTAGGCAGGGGGTTTCAGCCCCAGCATTTT. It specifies CASSLGRGFQPQHF.